These 20 T cell receptor beta chains originate from one sample sequenced in a study of monozygotic twins with inflammatory bowel disease (dated by TCRdb to about 2019). Library preparation used 5' RACE. The sequencer listed for this sample is Illumina HiSeq 2500. Each entry corresponds to one CDR3 protein sequence from reads that TCRdb reprocessed, and DNA is not given. The sample's clone listing holds 300,000 to 400,000 distinct CDR3 sequences. About 2.5% of the sample is in the top ten clones. Sample: blood. The receptors come from a human donor with ulcerative colitis or Crohn's disease, or a healthy co-twin of an affected twin (not recorded which).

The chain links TRBV25-1 to TRBJ1-6; lacking DNA, the TRBD1 call made by TCRdb goes unchecked. The CDR3 covers 15 residues. Germline V gene sequence: CDR1 MGHDK, CDR2 SYGVNS. CDR3 residues: CASSLRQGGNSPLHF.

The chain carries TRBV6-2 or TRBV6-3 and TRBJ1-5; TCRdb's D gene call, TRBD1, goes unchecked for lack of DNA. The CDR3 has 15 amino acids. Germline lookup yields CDR1 MNHEY and CDR2 SVGEGT. This CDR3 is CASSSRDRAAQPQHF.

V and J are TRBV7-2 and TRBJ1-1. The CDR3 length is 14 residues. The germline gives CDR1 SGHTA, CDR2 FQGNSA. CDR3 region: CASSRGRTNTEAFF. Full variable domain (rest looked up from reference TRBV7-2 and TRBJ1-1): GAGVSQSPSNKVTEKGKDVELRCDPISGHTALYWYRQSLGQGLEFLIYFQGNSAPDKSGLPSDRFSAERTGGSVSTLTIQRTQQEDSAVYLCASSRGRTNTEAFFGQGTRLTVV.

The rearrangement links TRBV5-1 to TRBJ2-7; TCRdb reports TRBD1, a call that lacks DNA to check it against. The CDR3 is 14 residues long. The V gene's germline CDR1 is SGHRS and CDR2 YFSETQ. The CDR3 reads CASSLSGQADEQYF.

The chain employs TRBV11-2 and TRBJ2-3; lacking DNA, the TRBD1 call made by TCRdb goes unchecked. Germline CDR1 reads SGHAT; CDR2 reads FQNNGV. This CDR3 has 18 amino acids. CDR3 protein: CASSLEGPGTLSTDTQYF.

The chain recombines TRBV6-2 or TRBV6-3 with TRBJ1-1. The CDR3 spans 12 residues. The germline V gene encodes CDR1 MNHEY and CDR2 SVGEGT. CDR3 region: CASRTGNTEAFF.

J is TRBJ2-2 and V is TRBV29-1. This CDR3 region has 13 residues. CDR1 and CDR2 from the germline V gene are SQVTM and ANQGSEA. CDR3 region: CSVVVGATGELFF.

This chain connects TRBV10-3 to TRBJ2-7; TCRdb proposes TRBD1, but this gene call is untestable without DNA. The CDR3 sequence is 15 residues long. CDR1 and CDR2 (germline): ENHRY, SYGVKD. The CDR3 region is CAISEWEGANYEQYF.

This chain connects TRBV5-1 to TRBJ2-5. CDR3 size: 15 residues. CDR1 and CDR2 (germline): SGHRS, YFSETQ. The CDR3 here is CASSLAGSTRETQYF.

The rearrangement uses TRBV4-3 and TRBJ1-3; the D gene TCRdb calls, TRBD1, cannot be checked with no DNA. The CDR3 sequence is 14 residues long. Germline values: CDR1 LGHNA, CDR2 YSLEER. CDR3 region: CASRGTVSGNTIYF.

The chain carries TRBV19 and TRBJ1-4; the TCRdb call, TRBD1, lacks DNA for checking. The length of the CDR3 is 14 residues. Germline V lookup: CDR1 LNHDA, CDR2 SQIVND (reference sequence). CDR3 protein: CASRTGTNNEKLFF.

The J gene is TRBJ1-1, the V gene TRBV7-8. Looked up from germline, CDR1 is SGHVS and CDR2 is FQNEAQ. The CDR3 totals 14 residues. CDR3 amino acids: CASSLATVDTEAFF.

The CDR3 loop is CASSLNSGELTDTQYF. This chain links TRBV7-9 with TRBJ2-3. The CDR3 loop spans 16 amino acids. Germline V gives CDR1 SEHNR, CDR2 FQNEAQ (reference sequence). Full variable domain (missing parts from reference TRBV7-9 and TRBJ2-3): DTGVSQNPRHKITKRGQNVTFRCDPISEHNRLYWYRQTLGQGPEFLTYFQNEAQLEKSRLLSDRFSAERPKGSFSTLEIQRTEQGDSAMYLCASSLNSGELTDTQYFGPGTRLTVL.

The rearrangement uses TRBV25-1 and TRBJ2-2; TCRdb lists TRBD2, though no DNA is available to test this call. In germline, CDR1 is MGHDK, CDR2 SYGVNS. The CDR3 contains 14 residues. The CDR3 protein is CASRTSGGTGELFF. Together with reference TRBV25-1 and TRBJ2-2, the CDR3 gives the full variable domain: EADIYQTPRYLVIGTGKKITLECSQTMGHDKMYWYQQDPGMELHLIHYSYGVNSTEKGDLSSESTVSRIRTEHFPLTLESARPSHTSQYLCASRTSGGTGELFFGEGSRLTVL.

J is TRBJ1-1 and V is TRBV20-1. The CDR3 contains 14 residues. Germline V lookup: CDR1 DFQATT, CDR2 SNEGSKA (reference sequence). CDR3 sequence: CSARPYTENTEAFF.

The chain has TRBV27 and TRBJ2-7; no DNA is available, so the TRBD1 call from TCRdb remains unchecked. Germline loops: CDR1 MNHEY, CDR2 SMNVEV (reference sequence). This CDR3 region has 16 residues. The CDR3 spells CASSWLGTTDAYEQYF.

This chain connects TRBV28 to TRBJ1-5. Germline CDR1 is MDHEN and CDR2 is SYDVKM. The length of the CDR3 is 16 residues. CDR3 in amino acids: CASSLHTGGTNQPQHF.

The rearrangement links TRBV20-1 to TRBJ1-6; absent DNA, TCRdb's TRBD1 call cannot be checked. Looked up from germline, CDR1 is DFQATT and CDR2 is SNEGSKA (reference sequence). The CDR3 has 15 residues. CDR3 region: CSASNPAGGRSPLHF.

The chain joins TRBV12-3 or TRBV12-4 to TRBJ2-3; TCRdb gives TRBD2 as the D gene, but with no DNA this cannot be confirmed. This CDR3 region has 14 residues. CDR3 in amino acids: CASGAGAVPDTQYF.

The genes are TRBV27 and TRBJ1-2; TCRdb's assignment of TRBD1 cannot be checked, as there is no DNA. This CDR3 has 13 amino acids. CDR1 is MNHEY, CDR2 SMNVEV, per germline (reference sequence). CDR3 sequence: CASSPWGTGGDTF.